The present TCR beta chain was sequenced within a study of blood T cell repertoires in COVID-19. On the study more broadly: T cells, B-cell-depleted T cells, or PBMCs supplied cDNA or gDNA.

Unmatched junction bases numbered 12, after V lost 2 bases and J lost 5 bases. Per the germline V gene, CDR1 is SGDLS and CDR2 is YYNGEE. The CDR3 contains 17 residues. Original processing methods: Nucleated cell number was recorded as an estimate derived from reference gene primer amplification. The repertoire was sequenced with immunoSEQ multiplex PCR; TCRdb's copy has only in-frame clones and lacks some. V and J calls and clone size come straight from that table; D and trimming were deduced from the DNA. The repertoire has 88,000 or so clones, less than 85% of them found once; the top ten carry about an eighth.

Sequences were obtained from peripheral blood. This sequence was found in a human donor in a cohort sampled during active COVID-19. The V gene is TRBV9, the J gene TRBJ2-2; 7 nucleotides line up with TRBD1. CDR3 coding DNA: TGTGCCAGCAGCGTGGCGCCGCAGGGGGTTGGGACCGGGGAGCTGTTTTTT. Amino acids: CASSVAPQGVGTGELFF.